The clone carrying this T cell receptor (beta chain) was observed a few times. The antigen remains unidentified. The data are from a study of identical twins. Broader study findings: Insertions were fewer in abundant cord blood beta clonotypes, whereas memory repertoires showed none of this pattern.

TCRdb called the 5' RACE reads again in MiXCR, with one record for every CDR3 protein. The sample includes hundreds of thousands of distinct CDR3 sequences, roughly 12% of them seen just once. Germline V CDR1 and CDR2: KGHDR, SFDVKD. The V gene end was trimmed by 5 bases and the J gene end by 2 bases; junction bases not matched to a gene: 0. The length of the CDR3 is 14 residues. These same data were also listed under a study on yellow fever vaccine responses in identical twins.

The chain links TRBV24-1 to TRBJ2-5, with 11 nucleotides matching TRBD1. Sequences were obtained from CD8+ T cells sorted from blood. This sequence was found in a woman between 18 and 29 years old in good health. In DNA, the CDR3 is TGTGCCACCAGTGGGGACAGGGGGCAAGAGACCCAGTACTTC. Residues: CATSGDRGQETQYF.